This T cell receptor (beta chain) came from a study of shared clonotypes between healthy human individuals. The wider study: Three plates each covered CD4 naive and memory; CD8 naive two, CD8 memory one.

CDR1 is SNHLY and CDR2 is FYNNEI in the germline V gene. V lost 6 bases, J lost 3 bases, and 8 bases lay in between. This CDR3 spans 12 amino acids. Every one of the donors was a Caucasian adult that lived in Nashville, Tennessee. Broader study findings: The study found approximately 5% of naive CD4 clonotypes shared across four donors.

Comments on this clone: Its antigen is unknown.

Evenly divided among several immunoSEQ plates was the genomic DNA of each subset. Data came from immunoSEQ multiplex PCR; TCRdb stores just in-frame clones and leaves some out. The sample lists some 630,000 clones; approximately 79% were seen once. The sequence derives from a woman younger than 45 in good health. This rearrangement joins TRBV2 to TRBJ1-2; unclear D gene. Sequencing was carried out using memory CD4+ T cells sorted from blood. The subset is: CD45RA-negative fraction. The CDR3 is CASRLTHYGYTF. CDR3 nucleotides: TGTGCCAGCAGACTGACTCACTATGGCTACACCTTC.